Listed below are T cell receptor beta chains from one sample, sequenced in a study of OX40 agonist ivuxolimab in advanced cancers. Assay used: immunoSEQ multiplex PCR; TCRdb lists only in-frame clones, some missing. The sample shows approximately 100,000 clones, 92% of them seen only once. The source material was CD4+ or CD8+ T cells sorted from blood, sampled in a trial of the OX40 agonist ivuxolimab. The source is an adult with an advanced solid tumor such as melanoma, head and neck, liver or kidney cancer. CDR3s include the opening cysteine and the closing phenylalanine or tryptophan. Each record gives: J gene, V gene, clone size, D gene, CDR3 protein, CDR3 DNA. The D gene is left open where the match is weak. The size field is filled for only some rows; it gives once, few, many or a size class.

J gene: TRBJ2-3; V gene: TRBV7-2; clone size: NA; D gene: TRBD2; CDR3 protein: CASSLAGGTDTQYF; CDR3 DNA: TGTGCCAGCAGCTTGGCGGGGGGGACAGATACGCAGTATTTT
J gene: TRBJ1-3; V gene: TRBV19; clone size: NA; D gene: NA; CDR3 protein: CASSQGTGNTIYF; CDR3 DNA: TGTGCCAGTAGTCAGGGAACTGGAAACACCATATATTTT
J gene: TRBJ2-4; V gene: TRBV6-1; clone size: NA; D gene: NA; CDR3 protein: CASSEEGTQWGWYGF; CDR3 DNA: TGTGCCAGCAGTGAAGAAGGCACGCAGTGGGGCTGGTATGGCTTC
J gene: TRBJ1-2; V gene: TRBV9; clone size: NA; D gene: NA; CDR3 protein: CASSTTGNYGYTF; CDR3 DNA: TGTGCCAGCAGCACTACAGGGAACTATGGCTACACCTTC
J gene: TRBJ1-1; V gene: TRBV15; clone size: NA; D gene: NA; CDR3 protein: CATSREGTGRVSPNTEAFF; CDR3 DNA: TGTGCCACCAGCAGAGAGGGGACGGGCAGGGTCTCACCGAACACTGAAGCTTTCTTT
J gene: TRBJ2-7; V gene: TRBV5-4; clone size: NA; D gene: NA; CDR3 protein: CASTRDPSSYEQYF; CDR3 DNA: TGTGCCAGCACCCGGGACCCAAGCTCCTACGAGCAGTACTTC
J gene: TRBJ2-5; V gene: TRBV2; clone size: NA; D gene: NA; CDR3 protein: CASNQGGPSQETQYF; CDR3 DNA: TGTGCCAGCAACCAAGGGGGGCCGTCCCAAGAGACCCAGTACTTC
J gene: TRBJ1-2; V gene: TRBV5-6; clone size: NA; D gene: NA; CDR3 protein: CASNRGQGVYGYTF; CDR3 DNA: TGTGCCAGCAACCGGGGGCAGGGAGTGTATGGCTACACCTTC
J gene: TRBJ2-3; V gene: TRBV6-1; clone size: NA; D gene: NA; CDR3 protein: CASIPRGVRTDTQYF; CDR3 DNA: TGTGCCAGCATTCCCCGCGGAGTGCGCACAGATACGCAGTATTTT
J gene: TRBJ2-1; V gene: TRBV6-6; clone size: NA; D gene: NA; CDR3 protein: CASRAPITDEQFF; CDR3 DNA: TGTGCCAGCAGGGCCCCAATCACCGATGAGCAGTTCTTC
J gene: TRBJ2-3; V gene: TRBV5-1; clone size: NA; D gene: NA; CDR3 protein: CASSLNTVGTDTQYF; CDR3 DNA: TGCGCCAGCAGCTTGAATACGGTAGGGACAGATACGCAGTATTTT
J gene: TRBJ2-7; V gene: TRBV19; clone size: NA; D gene: NA; CDR3 protein: CASSMVQDPTQQYF; CDR3 DNA: TGTGCCAGTAGTATGGTCCAGGATCCTACGCAGCAGTACTTC
J gene: TRBJ2-7; V gene: TRBV11-3; clone size: NA; D gene: TRBD1; CDR3 protein: CASSPTLRGLYEQYF; CDR3 DNA: TGTGCCAGCAGCCCCACTCTGAGGGGGCTTTACGAGCAGTACTTC
J gene: TRBJ2-7; V gene: TRBV7-3; clone size: NA; D gene: NA; CDR3 protein: CASSPGTDGEQYF; CDR3 DNA: TGTGCCAGCAGCCCCGGGACGGACGGCGAGCAGTACTTC
J gene: TRBJ1-2; V gene: TRBV7-8; clone size: NA; D gene: TRBD1; CDR3 protein: CASSTRDSSYGYTF; CDR3 DNA: TGTGCCAGCAGCACACGGGACAGTTCCTATGGCTACACCTTC
J gene: TRBJ1-1; V gene: TRBV9; clone size: NA; D gene: NA; CDR3 protein: CASSVTPGQNTEAFF; CDR3 DNA: TGTGCCAGCAGCGTAACCCCGGGCCAGAACACTGAAGCTTTCTTT
J gene: TRBJ2-7; V gene: TRBV7-3; clone size: NA; D gene: NA; CDR3 protein: CASSLTPGSYEQYF; CDR3 DNA: TGTGCCAGCAGCTTAACGCCCGGCTCCTACGAGCAGTACTTC
J gene: TRBJ2-3; V gene: TRBV10-1; clone size: NA; D gene: TRBD1; CDR3 protein: CASSSGGGTDTQYF; CDR3 DNA: TGCGCCAGCAGTTCAGGGGGAGGCACAGATACGCAGTATTTT
J gene: TRBJ2-5; V gene: TRBV7-3; clone size: NA; D gene: TRBD2; CDR3 protein: CASSLNPAGGPQYF; CDR3 DNA: TGTGCCAGCAGCTTAAACCCAGCGGGGGGGCCCCAGTACTTC
J gene: TRBJ1-5; V gene: TRBV30; clone size: NA; D gene: NA; CDR3 protein: CAYTGRNQPQHF; CDR3 DNA: TGTGCCTACACAGGTCGCAATCAGCCCCAGCATTTT
J gene: TRBJ2-1; V gene: TRBV7-2; clone size: NA; D gene: NA; CDR3 protein: CASSLTRTGNEQFF; CDR3 DNA: TGTGCCAGCAGCTTGACTAGAACCGGAAATGAGCAGTTCTTC
J gene: TRBJ2-2; V gene: TRBV30; clone size: NA; D gene: NA; CDR3 protein: CASGRPGELFF; CDR3 DNA: TGTGCCTCCGGGCGCCCCGGGGAGCTGTTTTTT
J gene: TRBJ1-2; V gene: TRBV19; clone size: NA; D gene: NA; CDR3 protein: CASISARDRGYTF; CDR3 DNA: TGTGCCAGTATTAGCGCGAGGGATCGCGGCTACACCTTC
J gene: TRBJ2-7; V gene: TRBV7-2; clone size: NA; D gene: NA; CDR3 protein: CASSPLWGYEQYF; CDR3 DNA: TGTGCCAGCAGCCCCCTGTGGGGTTACGAGCAGTACTTC
J gene: TRBJ2-2; V gene: TRBV19; clone size: NA; D gene: TRBD2; CDR3 protein: CASSKGTRGNTGELFF; CDR3 DNA: TGTGCCAGTAGCAAGGGGACTAGGGGGAACACCGGGGAGCTGTTTTTT
J gene: TRBJ2-7; V gene: TRBV9; clone size: NA; D gene: TRBD2; CDR3 protein: CASGRGSFYEQYF; CDR3 DNA: TGTGCCAGCGGGCGGGGGTCCTTCTACGAGCAGTACTTC
J gene: TRBJ1-1; V gene: TRBV6-6; clone size: NA; D gene: NA; CDR3 protein: CASSYPQRLNMAFF; CDR3 DNA: TGTGCCAGCAGTTACCCACAGCGTCTGAATATGGCTTTCTTT
J gene: TRBJ1-2; V gene: TRBV9; clone size: once; D gene: NA; CDR3 protein: CASSVTGAWGAGPDGYTF; CDR3 DNA: TGTGCCAGCAGCGTAACCGGTGCGTGGGGCGCCGGTCCGGATGGCTACACCTTC
J gene: TRBJ2-7; V gene: TRBV6-5; clone size: NA; D gene: NA; CDR3 protein: CASTDKAYEQYF; CDR3 DNA: TGTGCCAGCACGGACAAAGCCTACGAGCAGTACTTC
J gene: TRBJ2-7; V gene: TRBV10-1; clone size: NA; D gene: NA; CDR3 protein: CASRDSSYEQYF; CDR3 DNA: TGCGCCAGCAGGGACAGCTCCTACGAGCAGTACTTC
J gene: TRBJ1-2; V gene: TRBV25-1; clone size: NA; D gene: NA; CDR3 protein: CASSGAYYGYTF; CDR3 DNA: TGTGCCAGCAGTGGGGCCTACTATGGCTACACCTTC
J gene: TRBJ2-7; V gene: TRBV14; clone size: NA; D gene: NA; CDR3 protein: CASSQVTGAGEQYF; CDR3 DNA: TGTGCCAGCAGCCAAGTTACCGGAGCTGGGGAGCAGTACTTC
J gene: TRBJ2-7; V gene: TRBV6-6; clone size: NA; D gene: NA; CDR3 protein: CASSYERKQYEQYF; CDR3 DNA: TGTGCCAGCAGTTACGAAAGAAAACAATACGAGCAGTACTTC
J gene: TRBJ1-1; V gene: TRBV7-9; clone size: NA; D gene: NA; CDR3 protein: CASSGAGGAFF; CDR3 DNA: TGTGCCAGCAGCGGGGCGGGGGGAGCTTTCTTT
J gene: TRBJ2-5; V gene: TRBV11-1; clone size: NA; D gene: NA; CDR3 protein: CASSQDAVPETQYF; CDR3 DNA: TGTGCCAGCAGCCAGGACGCAGTTCCCGAGACCCAGTACTTC
J gene: TRBJ2-2; V gene: TRBV7-9; clone size: NA; D gene: NA; CDR3 protein: CASSLAGVFTGELFF; CDR3 DNA: TGTGCCAGCAGCTTAGCAGGGGTTTTCACCGGGGAGCTGTTTTTT
J gene: TRBJ2-2; V gene: TRBV19; clone size: NA; D gene: NA; CDR3 protein: CASSIQGSRTGELFF; CDR3 DNA: TGTGCCAGTAGTATTCAGGGGTCCCGAACCGGGGAGCTGTTTTTT
J gene: TRBJ1-3; V gene: TRBV6-1; clone size: NA; D gene: NA; CDR3 protein: CASSESPGGGSGTTASGNTIYF; CDR3 DNA: TGTGCCAGCAGTGAATCCCCCGGGGGGGGATCGGGGACTACCGCTTCTGGAAACACCATATATTTT
J gene: TRBJ2-2; V gene: TRBV29-1; clone size: NA; D gene: TRBD1; CDR3 protein: CSGGQASTGELFF; CDR3 DNA: TGCAGCGGGGGACAGGCAAGCACCGGGGAGCTGTTTTTT
J gene: TRBJ2-3; V gene: TRBV7-9; clone size: NA; D gene: TRBD1; CDR3 protein: CASSPDRGWADTQYF; CDR3 DNA: TGTGCCAGCAGCCCGGACAGGGGTTGGGCAGATACGCAGTATTTT
J gene: TRBJ2-2; V gene: TRBV28; clone size: NA; D gene: NA; CDR3 protein: CASSFQGGSGGELFF; CDR3 DNA: TGTGCCAGCAGTTTTCAGGGGGGCTCGGGCGGGGAGCTGTTTTTT
J gene: TRBJ1-3; V gene: TRBV6-5; clone size: NA; D gene: TRBD1; CDR3 protein: CASSGQGSSGNTIYF; CDR3 DNA: TGTGCCAGCAGTGGACAGGGGAGCTCTGGAAACACCATATATTTT
J gene: TRBJ2-3; V gene: TRBV9; clone size: NA; D gene: TRBD2; CDR3 protein: CASSVGLAGGGTDTQYF; CDR3 DNA: TGTGCCAGCAGCGTAGGACTAGCGGGAGGAGGTACAGATACGCAGTATTTT
J gene: TRBJ1-6; V gene: TRBV5-6; clone size: NA; D gene: NA; CDR3 protein: CASSLGDSYNSPLHF; CDR3 DNA: TGTGCCAGCAGCTTGGGGGACTCCTATAATTCACCCCTCCACTTT
J gene: TRBJ2-1; V gene: TRBV15; clone size: NA; D gene: TRBD1; CDR3 protein: CATSRGTGGPYNEQFF; CDR3 DNA: TGTGCCACCAGCCGGGGGACAGGGGGGCCCTACAATGAGCAGTTCTTC
J gene: TRBJ2-7; V gene: TRBV6-1; clone size: NA; D gene: NA; CDR3 protein: CASSEAQSEQYF; CDR3 DNA: TGTGCCAGCAGTGAAGCGCAGAGCGAGCAGTACTTC
J gene: TRBJ2-2; V gene: TRBV2; clone size: NA; D gene: NA; CDR3 protein: CASSELAPNTGELFF; CDR3 DNA: TGTGCCAGCAGTGAACTAGCGCCGAACACCGGGGAGCTGTTTTTT
J gene: TRBJ2-2; V gene: TRBV10-3; clone size: NA; D gene: TRBD2; CDR3 protein: CAISAGLASTGELFF; CDR3 DNA: TGTGCCATCAGTGCGGGACTAGCGAGCACCGGGGAGCTGTTTTTT
J gene: TRBJ2-7; V gene: TRBV11-1; clone size: once; D gene: TRBD1; CDR3 protein: CASSLAAGTGTYEQYF; CDR3 DNA: TGTGCCAGCAGCTTAGCGGCCGGGACAGGGACCTACGAGCAGTACTTC
J gene: TRBJ2-5; V gene: TRBV14; clone size: NA; D gene: NA; CDR3 protein: CASSQEGSRSSAETQYF; CDR3 DNA: TGTGCCAGCAGCCAAGAAGGGTCTAGGAGCTCCGCGGAGACCCAGTACTTC
J gene: TRBJ1-6; V gene: TRBV6-5; clone size: NA; D gene: NA; CDR3 protein: CASSREEGRSPLHF; CDR3 DNA: TGTGCCAGCAGCCGTGAGGAGGGGCGGTCACCCCTCCACTTT